One and the same sample provided the 19 T cell receptor beta chains below, sequenced in a study of T cell responses to AZD1222 COVID-19 vaccine. Produced via immunoSEQ multiplex PCR; TCRdb's table is partial and in-frame only. The sample has 120,000 to 150,000 clones; around nine tenths are singletons. Sequences were derived from peripheral blood, sampled on day 0 of MenACWY control vaccination. These TCRs come from an adult in good health.

The chain carries TRBV3-1 (or the pseudogene TRBV3-2) and TRBJ1-4, with 10 nucleotides matching TRBD1. Germline V gives CDR1 LGHDT, CDR2 YNNKEL (reference sequence). The CDR3 has 15 residues. J was trimmed by 7 bases and V by 4 bases; bases with no gene match: 6. CDR3: CASSRTGTGAEKLFF. The CDR3 DNA reads TGTGCCAGCAGCCGAACCGGGACAGGGGCTGAAAAACTGTTTTTT.

This clone was counted a single time. This chain connects TRBV4-1 to TRBJ1-5; 8 bases fit TRBD1. V was pared by 1 base and J by 4 bases, with 3 bases of the junction left unmatched. Germline CDR1 MGHRA, CDR2 YSYEKL. The CDR3 loop spans 15 amino acids. CDR3 region: CASSQGRTGNQPQHF. The CDR3 DNA sequence: TGCGCCAGCAGCCAAGGAAGGACAGGGAATCAGCCCCAGCATTTT.

The genes are TRBV5-1 and TRBJ2-1; D might be TRBD1 or TRBD2, each matching 6 bases. V lost 0 bases to trimming and J lost 4 bases, with 11 bases between them. The CDR3 is made up of 15 amino acids. Germline V gene data show CDR1 as SGHRS and CDR2 as YFSETQ. CDR3 in DNA: TGCGCCAGCAGCTTGGAGGGGGGACCATACAATGAGCAGTTCTTC. This sequence encodes CASSLEGGPYNEQFF. The full variable domain, its missing parts supplied by reference TRBV5-1 and TRBJ2-1, is KAGVTQTPRYLIKTRGQQVTLSCSPISGHRSVSWYQQTPGQGLQFLFEYFSETQRNKGNFPGRFSGRQFSNSRSEMNVSTLELGDSALYLCASSLEGGPYNEQFFGPGTRLTVL.

The V call is TRBV5-1, the J call TRBJ2-2; TRBD1 matches 10 bases. Germline assignment: CDR1 SGHRS and CDR2 YFSETQ. The length of the CDR3 is 15 residues. V lost 2 bases to trimming and J lost 6 bases; unmatched junction nucleotides: 4. The CDR3 bases are TGCGCCAGCAGCTTCGGGACAGGGGTACCCGGGGAGCTGTTTTTT. This codes for CASSFGTGVPGELFF.

This clone has just a few counts. The rearrangement joins TRBV2 to TRBJ1-2, with D possibly matching TRBD1 (5 bases). The CDR3 runs to 13 residues. With 4 bases removed from V and 3 bases from J, the gap between germline ends came to 9 bases. The germline CDR1 and CDR2 sequences are SNHLY and FYNNEI. Written as DNA, the CDR3 is TGTGCCAGCAGTGGCGGGGGAGACTATGGCTACACCTTC. Residues: CASSGGGDYGYTF.

This chain uses TRBV14 with TRBJ2-1; D gene uncertain. Trimming shortened V by 0 bases and J by 7 bases, and 16 bases separated the two germline ends. This CDR3 region has 16 residues. Germline CDR1 is SGHDN and CDR2 is FVKESK. DNA of the CDR3: TGTGCCAGCAGCCAAGATGAATACGGCCCGAGGAATGAGCAGTTCTTC. It translates to CASSQDEYGPRNEQFF.

The chain is built from TRBV27 and TRBJ1-2; perhaps TRBD1 as D (6 bases). The V gene lost 4 bases and the J gene lost 3 bases, with 12 bases spanning the gap. The CDR3 extends over 14 amino acids. The germline CDR1 and CDR2 sequences are MNHEY and SMNVEV (reference sequence). The CDR3 spells CASSSRGVDYGYTF. DNA of the CDR3: TGTGCCAGCAGTTCAAGGGGGGTTGACTATGGCTACACCTTC.

The chain recombines TRBV2 with TRBJ1-5; D ambiguous. Trimming cost V 7 bases and J 0 bases, with 16 bases left between them. This CDR3 is 16 amino acids long. Germline CDR1 is SNHLY and CDR2 is FYNNEI. As DNA, the CDR3 is TGTGCCAGCAATAACGGACTCGCCCCTAGCAATCAGCCCCAGCATTTT. Translated, it gives CASNNGLAPSNQPQHF.

The chain has TRBV29-1 and TRBJ1-1, with D maybe TRBD1 (6 bases). V gave up 7 bases and J gave up 4 bases, with 13 bases separating them. The CDR3 covers 12 residues. The germline CDR1 and CDR2 sequences are SQVTM and ANQGSEA. The CDR3 reads CSGLSGATEAFF. For the CDR3, the DNA is TGCAGCGGATTGTCGGGGGCCACTGAAGCTTTCTTT.

The chain recombines TRBV6-5 with TRBJ1-6, with 7 bases lining up with TRBD1. After removal of 8 bases from V and 7 bases from J, the junction contained 5 bases not matched to a gene. The germline V gene has CDR1 MNHEY and CDR2 SVGAGI. The CDR3 length is 13 residues. In DNA form, the CDR3 reads TGTGCCAGCGGCGGGACAGACAATTCACCCCTCCACTTT. Residues: CASGGTDNSPLHF.

V is TRBV27 and J is TRBJ1-3; D is unresolved. Germline values: CDR1 MNHEY, CDR2 SMNVEV (reference sequence). This CDR3 has 17 residues. V was pared by 4 bases and J by 2 bases, with 18 bases between. CDR3 region: CASSSRGGPATGNTIYF. The CDR3 DNA sequence: TGTGCCAGCAGTTCCCGCGGAGGACCGGCTACTGGAAACACCATATATTTT.

This clone was seen only once. The chain combines TRBV11-2 with TRBJ1-2, with a possible D match to TRBD1 (6 bases). CDR3 size: 14 residues. Trimming took off 5 bases at V and 7 bases at J, with 17 bases between the two ends. CDR1 is SGHAT and CDR2 is FQNNGV in the germline V gene. In DNA, the CDR3 is TGTGCCAGCAGCACGGGACACCCGTCGGGTGGCTACACCTTC. Amino acid sequence: CASSTGHPSGGYTF.

This chain connects TRBV2 to TRBJ1-6; D is possibly TRBD1 (5 bases). CDR1 and CDR2 (germline): SNHLY, FYNNEI. V was pared by 3 bases and J by 10 bases, with 13 bases between. The CDR3 runs to 14 residues. Here the CDR3 DNA reads TGTGCCAGCAGTGATTTATTGGGGGTATCACCCCTCCACTTT. Amino acid sequence: CASSDLLGVSPLHF.

The chain employs TRBV30 and TRBJ1-2; TRBD1 aligns across 8 bases. This CDR3 contains 11 residues. Per germline, CDR1 GTSNPN and CDR2 SVGIG (reference sequence). CDR3 nucleotides: TGTGCTTGTGACAGGGGCACTGGCTACACCTTC. This gives the protein CACDRGTGYTF.

This rearrangement joins TRBV10-2 to TRBJ1-1, with D possibly TRBD1 on 6 matching bases. The CDR3 covers 13 residues. The germline V and J ends were trimmed by 2 bases and 7 bases, with 11 bases remaining between them. The germline CDR1 and CDR2 sequences are WSHSY and SAAADI. Here the CDR3 reads CASSETGGGEAFF. CDR3 nucleotides: TGCGCCAGCAGTGAGACCGGGGGCGGTGAAGCTTTCTTT.

V usage is TRBV2 and J usage is TRBJ1-4; 7 nucleotides align to TRBD1. The CDR3 loop spans 15 amino acids. The V gene's germline CDR1 is SNHLY and CDR2 FYNNEI. Trimming cost V 7 bases and J 8 bases; bases outside gene matches: 13. The CDR3 protein is CASNPGQATPEKLFF. The CDR3 nucleotides read TGTGCCAGCAACCCTGGACAGGCTACTCCCGAAAAACTGTTTTTT.

The chain joins TRBV5-5 to TRBJ1-1; D uncertain. CDR1 and CDR2 from the germline V gene are SGHKS and YYEKEE (reference sequence). The CDR3 is 16 amino acids. Trimming took off 2 bases at V and 2 bases at J, with 16 bases between the two ends. The CDR3 nucleotides read TGTGCCAGCAGCTTCGAACCCCGGACGGAAAACACTGAAGCTTTCTTT. Translated, it gives CASSFEPRTENTEAFF.

The chain recombines TRBV29-1 with TRBJ2-3, with TRBD1 identical over 8 bases. The V gene's germline CDR1 is SQVTM and CDR2 ANQGSEA. The CDR3 totals 14 residues. The J segment lost 7 bases and the V segment lost 3 bases, leaving 9 bases of the junction unmatched. The CDR3 spells CSVDGAGGEYTQYF. CDR3 nucleotide sequence: TGCAGCGTTGACGGGGCAGGGGGCGAATATACGCAGTATTTT.

The chain is built from TRBV12-3 or TRBV12-4 and TRBJ1-1; TRBD1 matches at 11 bases. With V trimmed by 6 bases and J by 4 bases, 1 base remained unmatched. This CDR3 spans 13 amino acids. CDR3 protein: CASRGTGGTEAFF. CDR3 in DNA: TGTGCCAGCAGGGGGACAGGGGGCACTGAAGCTTTCTTT.